The 28 T cell receptor beta chains reported below all come from one sample, sequenced in a study of shared clonotypes between healthy human individuals. The data were produced by immunoSEQ multiplex PCR, yet TCRdb's version contains in-frame clones alone and is incomplete. The table shows approximately 2,000,000 clones, with 90% to 95% occurring only once. Selected positively for CCR7 and CD45RO-negative, naive CD8 cells excluded terminally differentiated effector memory CD45RA+ cells. Material for sequencing was naive CD8+ T cells from PBMCs. The receptors come from a young man in good health. Some clones in this sample may be carry-over from other donors' samples.

This sequence joins TRBV27 and TRBJ2-3; 11 bases match TRBD2. The V gene's germline CDR1 is MNHEY and CDR2 SMNVEV (reference sequence). The CDR3 totals 14 residues. V was clipped by 8 bases and J by 0 bases; unmatched bases: 1. CDR3 sequence reads: CASGLAGSTDTQYF. The CDR3 nucleotides read TGTGCCAGCGGACTAGCGGGCAGCACAGATACGCAGTATTTT.

This clone is a singleton in its sample. The chain's CDR3 is CASSDRDRGLTGELFF. CDR3 DNA: TGTGCCAGCAGTGACAGGGACAGGGGGTTGACCGGGGAGCTGTTTTTT. V gene TRBV6-1 combines with J gene TRBJ2-2; 11 bases fit TRBD1. With 3 bases clipped from V and 5 bases from J, the junction kept 5 bases outside the gene matches. Per the germline V gene, CDR1 is MNHNS and CDR2 is SASEGT. This CDR3 comprises 16 residues.

This clone was picked up one time. This chain links TRBV7-9 with TRBJ1-5, with 8 positions matching TRBD1. J gave up 9 bases and V 4 bases, and 11 bases lay outside the gene matches. CDR3 length: 15 amino acids. Germline CDR1 reads SEHNR; CDR2 reads FQNEAQ (reference sequence). The CDR3 loop reads CASSSTRTGIGPQHF. In DNA, the CDR3 is TGTGCCAGCAGCTCAACCCGGACAGGGATTGGGCCCCAGCATTTT.

V usage is TRBV27 and J usage is TRBJ2-1; either TRBD1 or TRBD2 may fit D (9 bases each). Germline V lookup: CDR1 MNHEY, CDR2 SMNVEV (reference sequence). The CDR3 consists of 18 residues. The V end was cut by 9 bases, the J end by 4 bases, with 28 bases between. CDR3 coding DNA: TGTGCCAGGAACAGGGGGCGCCCCGGGGCGGGAGGGTACAATGAGCAGTTCTTC. Translated, it gives CARNRGRPGAGGYNEQFF.

V gene TRBV28 combines with J gene TRBJ1-4; D is ambiguous. Trimming shortened V by 5 bases and J by 2 bases, and 21 bases separated the two germline ends. Per germline, CDR1 MDHEN and CDR2 SYDVKM. The CDR3 consists of 18 residues. CDR3 sequence: CASSLTPHSFGTNEKLFF. CDR3 coding DNA: TGTGCCAGCAGTCTAACCCCACACTCTTTTGGCACTAATGAAAAACTGTTTTTT.

The V and J genes are TRBV27 and TRBJ2-3, with 7 positions matching TRBD1. Trimming removed 6 bases from V and 0 bases from J; junction bases left unmatched: 12. Per the germline V gene, CDR1 is MNHEY and CDR2 is SMNVEV (reference sequence). The CDR3 is 17 residues long. The CDR3 loop reads CASRLQGRGISTDTQYF. CDR3 sequence (DNA): TGTGCCAGCAGGCTACAGGGGAGAGGGATTAGCACAGATACGCAGTATTTT.

The chain carries TRBV6-5 and TRBJ2-5, with D possibly matching TRBD1 (7 bases). Germline V CDR1 and CDR2: MNHEY, SVGAGI. This CDR3 is built from 16 residues. Trimming left V 2 bases short and J 0 bases short, with 13 bases between. The CDR3 spells CASSYSAGGYQETQYF. DNA of the CDR3: TGTGCCAGCAGTTACAGTGCAGGGGGGTACCAAGAGACCCAGTACTTC.

The chain employs TRBV15 and TRBJ1-5; D is ambiguous. With 1 base removed from V and 6 bases from J, the gap between germline ends came to 10 bases. The germline V gene has CDR1 LNHNV and CDR2 YYDKDF (reference sequence). This CDR3 has 14 amino acids. This CDR3 is CATSRGRVPQPQHF. As DNA, the CDR3 is TGTGCCACCAGCAGAGGAAGGGTACCTCAGCCCCAGCATTTT. Together with reference TRBV15 and TRBJ1-5, the CDR3 gives the full variable domain: DAMVIQNPRYQVTQFGKPVTLSCSQTLNHNVMYWYQQKSSQAPKLLFHYYDKDFNNEADTPDNFQSRRPNTSFCFLDIRSPGLGDTAMYLCATSRGRVPQPQHFGDGTRLSIL.

The chain links TRBV27 to TRBJ1-4; a weak D match, TRBD1 (5 bases). The CDR3 has 18 amino acids. Germline V CDR1 and CDR2: MNHEY, SMNVEV (reference sequence). The germline V and J ends were trimmed by 6 bases and 1 base, with 21 bases remaining between them. CDR3 amino acids: CASSHYPRPGGTNEKLFF. CDR3 sequence (DNA): TGTGCCAGCAGCCACTACCCGCGCCCCGGGGGAACTAATGAAAAACTGTTTTTT.

This sequence joins TRBV4-1 and TRBJ1-4; D call uncertain. The CDR3 is made up of 16 amino acids. V was shortened by 0 bases and J by 8 bases, with 16 bases between the two germline ends. CDR1 and CDR2 from the germline V gene are MGHRA and YSYEKL. The CDR3 here is CASSQEAPRSGEKLFF. The CDR3 DNA follows: TGCGCCAGCAGCCAAGAGGCGCCTCGGTCGGGGGAAAAACTGTTTTTT.

V is TRBV27 and J is TRBJ2-7; no reliable D call. The V and J ends lost 6 bases and 3 bases respectively, with 18 bases between them. CDR1 MNHEY and CDR2 SMNVEV come from the germline V gene (reference sequence). The CDR3 has 15 residues. The DNA of the CDR3 is TGTGCCAGCAGCCGCGGCGAGCTTTGGAACTACGAGCAGTACTTC. Translation: CASSRGELWNYEQYF.

The chain couples TRBV4-3 to TRBJ2-3, with a weak D call TRBD2 (6 bases). The length of the CDR3 is 17 residues. Trimming took 1 base from V and 4 from J, leaving 18 bases between them. From germline, CDR1 is LGHNA and CDR2 YSLEER. This CDR3 reads CASSQAVRGGIADTQYF. For the CDR3, the DNA is TGCGCCAGCAGCCAAGCGGTGAGGGGAGGTATCGCAGATACGCAGTATTTT.

This clone was observed a single time. The chain has TRBV19 and TRBJ1-5; TRBD1 might be the D (5 bases). The germline V and J ends were trimmed by 4 bases and 2 bases, with 15 bases remaining between them. This CDR3 comprises 16 residues. From germline, CDR1 is LNHDA and CDR2 SQIVND (reference sequence). CDR3 sequence: CASSTNPGDGNQPQHF. The DNA for the CDR3 is TGTGCCAGTAGTACCAACCCCGGGGACGGCAATCAGCCCCAGCATTTT.

The genes are TRBV27 and TRBJ1-1; D may be TRBD1 (6 bases). This CDR3 has 14 residues. Between the trimmed V and J ends, which lost 5 bases and 1 base, there was a span of 11 bases. Germline CDR1 MNHEY, CDR2 SMNVEV (reference sequence). The CDR3 loop reads CASSPRGQNTEAFF. As DNA, the CDR3 is TGTGCCAGCAGTCCTCGGGGGCAGAACACTGAAGCTTTCTTT.

This chain links TRBV6-5 with TRBJ2-1, with no clear D. The V gene's germline CDR1 is MNHEY and CDR2 SVGAGI. The CDR3 length is 15 residues. V dropped 2 bases and J dropped 6 bases, with 14 bases sitting between them. The CDR3 DNA sequence: TGTGCCAGCAGTTACGGCGCCCCATGGGGCAATGAGCAGTTCTTC. The encoded protein is CASSYGAPWGNEQFF.

The chain carries TRBV6-5 and TRBJ2-1; D not resolved. The CDR3 consists of 14 residues. V was clipped by 0 bases and J by 9 bases, with 12 bases between them. Germline V gene data show CDR1 as MNHEY and CDR2 as SVGAGI. Here the CDR3 reads CASSYSIGLGEQFF. DNA for the CDR3: TGTGCCAGCAGTTACTCGATAGGGTTAGGTGAGCAGTTCTTC.

This rearrangement joins TRBV6-1 to TRBJ2-1; 11 bases are shared with TRBD1. J gave up 8 bases and V 4 bases, and 7 bases lay outside the gene matches. Germline lookup yields CDR1 MNHNS and CDR2 SASEGT. The CDR3 contains 15 residues. The CDR3 DNA reads as TGTGCCAGCAGTGGGTGGACAGGGGGCGCGGATGAGCAGTTCTTC. Its protein is CASSGWTGGADEQFF.

The chain links TRBV27 to TRBJ2-7; 8 bases are shared with TRBD1. The length of the CDR3 is 14 residues. V shed 5 bases and J 2 bases; nucleotides not matched to a gene: 5. Germline loops: CDR1 MNHEY, CDR2 SMNVEV (reference sequence). The CDR3 reads CASSATGVTYEQYF. In DNA form, the CDR3 reads TGTGCCAGCAGTGCGACAGGGGTGACCTACGAGCAGTACTTC.

The rearrangement joins TRBV9 to TRBJ2-7; 10 nucleotides agree with TRBD2. Trimming at V came to 4 bases and at J to 5 bases, leaving 6 bases not matched to a gene. CDR3 length equals 14 residues. Germline V gene data show CDR1 as SGDLS and CDR2 as YYNGEE. The chain's CDR3 is CASSPKAGGDEQYF. CDR3 coding DNA: TGTGCCAGCAGCCCCAAAGCGGGGGGGGACGAGCAGTACTTC.

This clone was seen more than once but under ten times. The CDR3 protein is CASSFLSVPEAFF. The CDR3 DNA is TGTGCCAGCAGCTTCTTGTCGGTTCCTGAAGCTTTCTTT. V is TRBV7-9 and J is TRBJ1-1; D unresolved. Per the germline V gene, CDR1 is SEHNR and CDR2 is FQNEAQ (reference sequence). The CDR3 totals 13 residues. V was pared by 3 bases and J by 6 bases, with 11 bases between.

The chain carries TRBV10-3 and TRBJ2-7, with D possibly matching TRBD1 (7 bases). Trimming cost V 8 bases and J 3 bases, with 14 bases left between them. Looked up from germline, CDR1 is ENHRY and CDR2 is SYGVKD. This CDR3 region has 13 residues. The CDR3 spells CAIRPQGGYEQYF. Here the CDR3 DNA reads TGTGCCATCCGCCCGCAGGGGGGCTACGAGCAGTACTTC.

In this sample, this clone turned up a few times. DNA for the CDR3: TGTGCCATATTGGGGACGAGTGGAGCTTTCTTT. The encoded protein is CAILGTSGAFF. The gene calls are TRBV19 and TRBJ1-1, with D perhaps matching TRBD1 (5 bases). The CDR3 sequence is 11 residues long. V was cut by 10 bases and J by 10 bases, with 16 bases left in between. The germline V gene has CDR1 LNHDA and CDR2 SQIVND (reference sequence).

The rearrangement uses TRBV28 and TRBJ2-1; D gene ambiguous. The CDR3 has 15 residues. Germline V gene data show CDR1 as MDHEN and CDR2 as SYDVKM. The V end lost 5 bases, the J end lost 0 bases, and 11 bases lay between the germline ends. The CDR3 coding sequence is TGTGCCAGCAGTCAAATTTTAAGCTCCTACAATGAGCAGTTCTTC. Translating gives CASSQILSSYNEQFF.

The rearrangement links TRBV7-8 to TRBJ2-7, with 7 bases that match TRBD1. The length of the CDR3 is 15 residues. Germline CDR1 and CDR2: SGHVS and FQNEAQ. The V gene end was trimmed by 2 bases and the J gene end by 3 bases; junction bases not matched to a gene: 7. The CDR3 DNA follows: TGTGCCAGCAGCTTAATAGGACAGGCGATCTACGAGCAGTACTTC. Residues: CASSLIGQAIYEQYF. Complete variable domain (other parts from reference TRBV7-8 and TRBJ2-7): GAGVSQSPRYKVAKRGQDVALRCDPISGHVSLFWYQQALGQGPEFLTYFQNEAQLDKSGLPSDRFFAERPEGSVSTLKIQRTQQEDSAVYLCASSLIGQAIYEQYFGPGTRLTVT.

The chain is built from TRBV14 and TRBJ2-5; the D gene could be TRBD1 or TRBD2 (6 bases each). This CDR3 is built from 15 residues. Germline V gives CDR1 SGHDN, CDR2 FVKESK. V lost 1 base and J 5 bases, leaving 14 bases between the germline ends. Here the CDR3 DNA reads TGTGCCAGCAGCCAAGCGGGGGCGAGGGGGGAGACCCAGTACTTC. Residues: CASSQAGARGETQYF.

The chain combines TRBV19 with TRBJ2-7; 8 bases agree with TRBD1. This CDR3 spans 15 amino acids. Trimming cost V 6 bases and J 2 bases; bases outside gene matches: 9. In germline, CDR1 is LNHDA, CDR2 SQIVND (reference sequence). CDR3 sequence reads: CASSLTGGSTYEQYF. CDR3 bases: TGTGCCAGTAGCCTCACAGGGGGGAGTACCTACGAGCAGTACTTC.

The CDR3: CASSYRGDWNTEAFF. The CDR3 DNA follows: TGTGCCAGCAGTTACAGGGGAGACTGGAACACTGAAGCTTTCTTT. The gene calls are TRBV27 and TRBJ1-1; 7 nucleotides line up with TRBD1. The V gene end was trimmed by 4 bases and the J gene end by 1 base; junction bases not matched to a gene: 6. The CDR3 is 15 amino acids. Germline V gives CDR1 MNHEY, CDR2 SMNVEV (reference sequence).

The V gene is TRBV27, the J gene TRBJ2-1; TRBD2 matches 7 bases. This CDR3 is 16 amino acids long. V dropped 6 bases and J dropped 7; count of bases not matched to a gene: 15. The germline V gene encodes CDR1 MNHEY and CDR2 SMNVEV (reference sequence). For the CDR3, the DNA is TGTGCCAGCAGACTCGCGACTAGCTCAGTCTCAAATGAGCAGTTCTTC. Translated, it gives CASRLATSSVSNEQFF.